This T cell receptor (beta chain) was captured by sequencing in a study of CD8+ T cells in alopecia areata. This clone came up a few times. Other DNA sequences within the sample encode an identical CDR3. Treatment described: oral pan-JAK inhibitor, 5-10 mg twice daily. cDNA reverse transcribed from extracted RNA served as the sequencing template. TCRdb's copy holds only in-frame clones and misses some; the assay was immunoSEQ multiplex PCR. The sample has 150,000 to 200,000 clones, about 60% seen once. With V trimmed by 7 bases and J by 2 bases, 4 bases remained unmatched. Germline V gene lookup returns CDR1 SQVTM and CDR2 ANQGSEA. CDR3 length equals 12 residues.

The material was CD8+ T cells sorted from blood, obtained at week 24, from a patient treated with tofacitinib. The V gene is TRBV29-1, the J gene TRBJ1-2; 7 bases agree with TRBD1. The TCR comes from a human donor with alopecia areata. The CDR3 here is CSATDRNYGYTF. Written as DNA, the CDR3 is TGCAGCGCCACGGACAGGAACTATGGCTACACCTTC.